These 10 T cell receptor beta chains were sequenced from one sample in a study of blood T cells in healthy people across ages (dated by TCRdb to the mid-2010s). Library generation was performed with 5' RACE. Sequencing was carried out with an Illumina HiSeq 2500. A second PCR of about 6 to 11 cycles was performed with a sample-barcoded 5' primer and a J-beta primer mix. Using fastp at Q25 and MiXCR, TCRdb reprocessed the public reads and kept productive beta chains. Entries are consolidated by CDR3 protein sequence, retaining the most common genes and DNA. The sample table contains around 620,000 distinct CDR3 sequences; only one count was recorded for 27% of them. The biggest ten clones account for around a sixth of the sample. The sequenced sample was blood. The receptors shown here come from a woman in her sixties or seventies in good health.

There are a few counts of this clonotype. An end of the junction does not agree with germline; a read error may underlie this. The chain employs TRBV10-3 and TRBJ1-1; D unresolved. Germline CDR1 reads ENHRY; CDR2 reads SYGVKD. The CDR3 sequence is 14 residues long. This CDR3 reads CAISESYWNTEAFF. The CDR3, as DNA: TGTGCCATCAGCGAGTCTTATTGGAACACTGAAGCTTTCTTT.

The sample holds a few counts of this clonotype. J is TRBJ1-4 and V is TRBV9; D perhaps matches TRBD1 (6 bases). Germline CDR1 reads SGDLS; CDR2 reads YYNGEE. The V gene lost 3 bases and the J gene lost 7 bases, with 16 bases spanning the gap. This CDR3 region has 15 residues. The DNA of the CDR3 is TGTGCCAGCAGCGAAGGGGGACCTTATGCTGAAAAACTGTTTTTT. Translation gives CASSEGGPYAEKLFF. The full variable domain, with the rest looked up from reference TRBV9 and TRBJ1-4, is DSGVTQTPKHLITATGQRVTLRCSPRSGDLSVYWYQQSLDQGLQFLIQYYNGEERAKGNILERFSAQQFPDLHSELNLSSLELGDSALYFCASSEGGPYAEKLFFGSGTQLSVL.

The CDR3 region is CSVGGRSGVRDTEAFF. In nucleotides, the CDR3 is TGCAGCGTAGGCGGAAGGTCCGGCGTGCGGGACACTGAAGCTTTCTTT. This chain uses TRBV29-1 with TRBJ1-1; D gene uncertain. This CDR3 has 16 residues. The ends were cut back, 6 bases at V and 3 bases at J, with 23 bases in the middle. CDR1 and CDR2 (germline): SQVTM, ANQGSEA.

The V call is TRBV7-2, the J call TRBJ2-5, with TRBD1 as a possible D gene (6 bases). The V end lost 1 base, the J end lost 1 base, and 13 bases lay between the germline ends. The CDR3 extends over 16 amino acids. CDR1 and CDR2 from the germline V gene are SGHTA and FQGNSA. CDR3 DNA sequence: TGTGCCAGCAGCTTAGTAGCAGGGGCATCCCAAGAGACCCAGTACTTC. Protein: CASSLVAGASQETQYF.

The gene calls are TRBV20-1 and TRBJ2-3; 8 bases are a match to TRBD1. J lost 0 bases, V lost 7 bases, and 15 bases had no gene match. Germline V gene data show CDR1 as DFQATT and CDR2 as SNEGSKA (reference sequence). This CDR3 spans 17 amino acids. The CDR3 loop is CSVQLQGGSTSTDTQYF. The CDR3 DNA is TGCAGTGTTCAACTACAGGGGGGTTCGACTAGCACAGATACGCAGTATTTT.

This chain joins TRBV29-1 and TRBJ2-4; 9 nucleotides line up with TRBD2. In germline, CDR1 is SQVTM, CDR2 ANQGSEA. J gave up 8 bases and V 4 bases, and 6 bases lay outside the gene matches. The CDR3 loop spans 13 amino acids. CDR3 DNA: TGCAGCGTTGTTCTAGCGGGGAATTACATTCAGTACTTC. It codes for CSVVLAGNYIQYF.

In this sample, this clonotype turned up a few times. The CDR3 sequence: CASSPGAGGVNGYTF. CDR3 sequence (DNA): TGCGCCAGCAGCCCGGGGGCCGGGGGCGTCAATGGCTACACCTTC. The V and J genes are TRBV5-1 and TRBJ1-2; possibly TRBD1 for D (6 bases). V was cut by 4 bases and J by 6 bases, with 19 bases left in between. This CDR3 contains 15 residues. The germline V gene has CDR1 SGHRS and CDR2 YFSETQ.

This clonotype turned up a few times. The chain recombines TRBV5-1 with TRBJ2-1; tentatively, D is TRBD1 or TRBD2 (6 bases each). The V gene's germline CDR1 is SGHRS and CDR2 YFSETQ. The CDR3 covers 16 residues. V shed 4 bases and J shed 7 bases, with 21 bases lying between them. The DNA for the CDR3 is TGCGCCAGCAGCCCGTCGGGGGCCTGGGCCGGGAATGAGCAGTTCTTC. Amino acids: CASSPSGAWAGNEQFF.

This clonotype was counted only a few times. The V gene is TRBV7-2, the J gene TRBJ2-5; a possible D gene is TRBD2 (6 bases). V was pared by 3 bases and J by 2 bases, with 10 bases between. Germline assignment: CDR1 SGHTA and CDR2 FQGNSA. This CDR3 contains 14 residues. CDR3 coding DNA: TGTGCCAGCAGCTTCGGGACTTCTCAAGAGACCCAGTACTTC. Its translation is CASSFGTSQETQYF.

This chain connects TRBV6-6 to TRBJ2-5; 7 positions match TRBD1. Germline V gene data show CDR1 as MNHNY and CDR2 as SVGAGI (reference sequence). The CDR3 length is 16 residues. The trim removed 0 bases at V and 10 bases at J, leaving 14 bases unmatched. For the CDR3, the DNA is TGTGCCAGCAGTTACTCAACCCCGGGACAGTCCTACGACCAGTACTTC. Its protein is CASSYSTPGQSYDQYF.